The rows below give T cell receptor beta chains drawn from one sample of a study of beta chain features in type 1 diabetes. The table came from immunoSEQ multiplex PCR; TCRdb's copy has only in-frame clones and leaves some out. The sample has around 140,000 clones; 7.5% to 9.5% are singletons. Sequencing was done on a sample of central memory CD4+ T cells from blood. These receptors all come from a man aged 25-45 years with type 1 diabetes. Each CDR3 is given with its conserved first and last residue. The D gene is left open where the match is weak. The listing skips clone size in some rows; elsewhere it reads once, few, many or a size class.

TRBJ2-7 few - TRBV6-5 TGTGCCAGCAGTCGAGCTACCTACGAGCAGTACTTC CASSRATYEQYF
TRBJ2-7 many - TRBV7-7 TGTGCTAGCAGCCAAGTACAGGGATACGAGCAGTACTTC CASSQVQGYEQYF
TRBJ2-7 few - TRBV7-2 TGTGCCAGCAGCACACAACAGGGATACTACGAGCAGTACTTC CASSTQQGYYEQYF
TRBJ2-5 - - TRBV9 TGTGCCAGCAGCGTAGCTACGAGTGGTCGGGAAGAGACCCAGTACTTC CASSVATSGREETQYF
TRBJ2-5 few - TRBV7-9 TGTGCCAGCAGCCAGGAGGGAGAGACCCAGTACTTC CASSQEGETQYF
TRBJ2-7 few - TRBV28 TGTGCCAGCGGCCAGAACGAGCAGTACTTC CASGQNEQYF
TRBJ2-1 - - TRBV5-1 TGCGCCAGCATTGCCCTAGGAGGCAATGAGCAGTTCTTC CASIALGGNEQFF
TRBJ2-3 few - TRBV11-2 TGTGCCAGCAGCTTCGGGCAGGGGCGAACAGATACGCAGTATTTT CASSFGQGRTDTQYF
TRBJ2-3 - TRBD1 TRBV2 TGTGCCAGCGCCGGACAGGGAACAGATACGCAGTATTTT CASAGQGTDTQYF
TRBJ1-2 few TRBD1 TRBV18 TGTGCCAGCTCACCACTCGGGACAGGGCGTCGAAATGGCTACACCTTC CASSPLGTGRRNGYTF
TRBJ2-2 - TRBD2 TRBV13 TGTGCCAGCAGCTTAGGACTAGCGGTCGGGGAGCTGTTTTTT CASSLGLAVGELFF
TRBJ2-4 few - TRBV7-9 TGTGCCAGCAGCTTAGCCCGGGGACAGCGCGGGGACATTCAGTACTTC CASSLARGQRGDIQYF
TRBJ2-1 - TRBD2 TRBV7-7 TGTGCTAGCAGCCCCACTAGCGGGGGGGCCTATGAGCAGTTCTTC CASSPTSGGAYEQFF
TRBJ1-5 - - TRBV18 TGTGCCAGCTCACCAGCGTCAACAGGGAACAATCAGCCCCAGCATTTT CASSPASTGNNQPQHF
TRBJ1-2 - - TRBV15 TGTGCCACCAGCTCCCAGAAGCGGGGAAGGTATGGCTACACCTTC CATSSQKRGRYGYTF
TRBJ1-6 - - TRBV5-4 TGTGCCAGCAGCCAGGGCTCCTATAATTCACCCCTCCACTTT CASSQGSYNSPLHF
TRBJ2-7 few TRBD1 TRBV11-2 TGTGCCAGCAGCCCGGGACAGTTAGCCTACGAGCAGTACTTC CASSPGQLAYEQYF
TRBJ2-5 few TRBD1 TRBV6-1 TGTGCCAGCAGACCAGGGGGCGCGCCCCAAGAGACCCAGTACTTC CASRPGGAPQETQYF
TRBJ1-5 - TRBD1 TRBV28 TGTGCCAGCAGTTTATTGGGACAGGGGCTTCAGCCCCAGCATTTT CASSLLGQGLQPQHF
TRBJ2-5 - - TRBV6-1 TGTGCCAGCACAGAAGAGACCCAGTACTTC CASTEETQYF
TRBJ1-1 few TRBD1 TRBV7-3 TGTGCCAGCAGCTTAATGCCCGGGACAGGGGGACCTGAAGCTTTCTTT CASSLMPGTGGPEAFF
TRBJ2-7 - TRBD1 TRBV5-1 TGCGCCAGCAGCTCCTCCGGGACAGGGGGCGAGCAGTACTTC CASSSSGTGGEQYF
TRBJ1-6 few - TRBV4-3 TGCGCCAGCAGCCAAGATCTGCGGGGTGGGAATTCACCCCTCCACTTT CASSQDLRGGNSPLHF
TRBJ2-5 few TRBD2 TRBV9 TGTGCCAGCAGCCCGGGACTAGCGGGGGGAAATAACTACTTC CASSPGLAGGNNYF
TRBJ1-1 many - TRBV29-1 TGCAGCGTTGCTTCCAGGGAAGCTTTCTTT CSVASREAFF
TRBJ2-5 - TRBD1 TRBV5-8 TGTGCCAGCCGGAGACGACAGGGGGCAGGGGGAGAGACCCAGTACTTC CASRRRQGAGGETQYF